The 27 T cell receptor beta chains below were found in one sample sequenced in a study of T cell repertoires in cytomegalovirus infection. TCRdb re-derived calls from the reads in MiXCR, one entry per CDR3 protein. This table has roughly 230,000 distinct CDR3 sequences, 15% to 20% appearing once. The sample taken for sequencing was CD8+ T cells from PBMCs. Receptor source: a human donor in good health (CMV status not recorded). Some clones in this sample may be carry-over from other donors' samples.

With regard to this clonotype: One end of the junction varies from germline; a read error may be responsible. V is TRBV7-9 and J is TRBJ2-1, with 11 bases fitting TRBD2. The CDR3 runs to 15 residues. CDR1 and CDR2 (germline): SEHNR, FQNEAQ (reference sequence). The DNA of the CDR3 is TGTGCCAGCAGATTAGCGGGGGGGGTTTACAATGAGCAGTTCTTC. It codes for CASRLAGGVYNEQFF.

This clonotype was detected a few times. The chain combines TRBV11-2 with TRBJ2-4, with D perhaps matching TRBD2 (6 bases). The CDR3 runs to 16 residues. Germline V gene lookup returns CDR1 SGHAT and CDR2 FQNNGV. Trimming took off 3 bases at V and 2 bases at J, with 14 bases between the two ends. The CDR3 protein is CASSFARGAPKNIQYF. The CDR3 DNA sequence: TGTGCCAGCAGCTTTGCTCGCGGGGCCCCCAAAAACATTCAGTACTTC.

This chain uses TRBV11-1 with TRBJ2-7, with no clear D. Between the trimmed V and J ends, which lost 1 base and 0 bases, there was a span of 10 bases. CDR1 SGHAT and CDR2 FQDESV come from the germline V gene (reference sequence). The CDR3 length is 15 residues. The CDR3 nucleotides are TGTGCCAGCAGCTTAGTCGGCAGAATCTCCTACGAGCAGTACTTC. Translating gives CASSLVGRISYEQYF. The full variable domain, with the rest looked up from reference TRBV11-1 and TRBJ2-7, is EAEVAQSPRYKITEKSQAVAFWCDPISGHATLYWYRQILGQGPELLVQFQDESVVDDSQLPKDRFSAERLKGVDSTLKIQPAELGDSAMYLCASSLVGRISYEQYFGPGTRLTVT.

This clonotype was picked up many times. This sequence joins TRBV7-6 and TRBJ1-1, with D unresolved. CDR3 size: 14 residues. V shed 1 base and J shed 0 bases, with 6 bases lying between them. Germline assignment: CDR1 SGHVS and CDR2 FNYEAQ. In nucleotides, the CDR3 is TGTGCCAGCAGCTTAGGGGCTTTGAACACTGAAGCTTTCTTT. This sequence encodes CASSLGALNTEAFF.

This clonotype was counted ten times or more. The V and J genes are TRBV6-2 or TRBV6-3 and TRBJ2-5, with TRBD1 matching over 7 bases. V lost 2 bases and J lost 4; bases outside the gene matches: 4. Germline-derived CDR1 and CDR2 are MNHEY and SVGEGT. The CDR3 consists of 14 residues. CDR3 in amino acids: CASSYVGQAETQYF. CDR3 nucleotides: TGTGCCAGCAGTTACGTTGGACAGGCAGAGACCCAGTACTTC.

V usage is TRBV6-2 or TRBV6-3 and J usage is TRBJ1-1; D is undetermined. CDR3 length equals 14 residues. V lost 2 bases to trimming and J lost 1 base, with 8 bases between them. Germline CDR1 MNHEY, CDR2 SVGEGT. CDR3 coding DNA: TGTGCCAGCAGTTACGGGGAGAAGAACACTGAAGCTTTCTTT. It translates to CASSYGEKNTEAFF.

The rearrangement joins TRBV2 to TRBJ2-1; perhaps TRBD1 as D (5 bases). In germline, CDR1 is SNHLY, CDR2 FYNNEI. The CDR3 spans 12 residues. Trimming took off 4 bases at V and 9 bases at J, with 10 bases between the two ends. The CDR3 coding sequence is TGTGCCAGCAGTGCCCCTGGGGCTGAGCAGTTCTTC. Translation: CASSAPGAEQFF.

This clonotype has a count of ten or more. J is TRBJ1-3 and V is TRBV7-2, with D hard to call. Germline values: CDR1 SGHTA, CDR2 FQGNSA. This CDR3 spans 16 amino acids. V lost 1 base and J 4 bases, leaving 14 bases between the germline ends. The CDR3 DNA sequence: TGTGCCAGCAGCTTAGACGTGTGGTTTTCGGGAAACACCATATATTTT. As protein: CASSLDVWFSGNTIYF.

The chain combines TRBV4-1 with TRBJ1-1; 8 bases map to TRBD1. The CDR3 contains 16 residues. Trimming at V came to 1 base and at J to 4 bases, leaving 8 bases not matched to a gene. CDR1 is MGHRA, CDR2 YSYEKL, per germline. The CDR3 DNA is TGCGCCAGCAGCCAAGCCCGACAGGGGCGCGGCACTGAAGCTTTCTTT. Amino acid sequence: CASSQARQGRGTEAFF.

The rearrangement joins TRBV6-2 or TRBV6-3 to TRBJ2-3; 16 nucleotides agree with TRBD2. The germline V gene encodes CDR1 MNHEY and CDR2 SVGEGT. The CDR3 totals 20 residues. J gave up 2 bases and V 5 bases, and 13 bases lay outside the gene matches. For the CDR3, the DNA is TGTGCCAGCAGTCCCAACCCGGGACTAGCGGGGGGGCCGGACACAGATACGCAGTATTTT. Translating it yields CASSPNPGLAGGPDTDTQYF.

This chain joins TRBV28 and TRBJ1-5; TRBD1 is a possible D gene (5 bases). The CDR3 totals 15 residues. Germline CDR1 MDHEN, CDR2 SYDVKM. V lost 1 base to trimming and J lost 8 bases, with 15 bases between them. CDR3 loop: CASSLFQSAGEPQHF. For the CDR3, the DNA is TGTGCCAGCAGTTTATTTCAGTCGGCGGGGGAGCCCCAGCATTTT.

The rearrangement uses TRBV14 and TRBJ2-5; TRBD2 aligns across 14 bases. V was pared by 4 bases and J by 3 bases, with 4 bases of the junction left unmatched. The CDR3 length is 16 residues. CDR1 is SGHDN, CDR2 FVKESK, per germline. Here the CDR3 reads CASSRPGLAGEETQYF. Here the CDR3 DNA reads TGTGCCAGCAGCCGGCCGGGACTAGCGGGGGAAGAGACCCAGTACTTC.

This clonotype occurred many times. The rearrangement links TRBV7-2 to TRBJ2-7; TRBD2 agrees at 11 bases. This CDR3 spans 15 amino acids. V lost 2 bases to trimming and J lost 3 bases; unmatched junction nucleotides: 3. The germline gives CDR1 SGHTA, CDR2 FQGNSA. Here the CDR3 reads CASSLIAGGLYEQYF. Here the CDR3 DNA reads TGTGCCAGCAGCTTAATAGCGGGGGGGCTCTACGAGCAGTACTTC.

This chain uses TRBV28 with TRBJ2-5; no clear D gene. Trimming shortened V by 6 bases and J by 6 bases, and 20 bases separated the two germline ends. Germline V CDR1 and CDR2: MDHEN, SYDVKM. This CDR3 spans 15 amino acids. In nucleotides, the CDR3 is TGTGCCAGCAGCCCGTTCCAGGAGATCGAACAGACCCAGTACTTC. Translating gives CASSPFQEIEQTQYF.

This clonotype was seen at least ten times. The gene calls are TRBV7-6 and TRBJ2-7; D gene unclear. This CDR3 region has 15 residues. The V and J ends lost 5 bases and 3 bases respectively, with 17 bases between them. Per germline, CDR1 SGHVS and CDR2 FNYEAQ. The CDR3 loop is CASSPQAGRFYEQYF. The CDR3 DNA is TGTGCCAGCAGCCCGCAGGCCGGCAGGTTCTACGAGCAGTACTTC. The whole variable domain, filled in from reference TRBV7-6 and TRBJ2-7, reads GAGVSQSPRYKVTKRGQDVALRCDPISGHVSLYWYRQALGQGPEFLTYFNYEAQQDKSGLPNDRFSAERPEGSISTLTIQRTEQRDSAMYRCASSPQAGRFYEQYFGPGTRLTVT.

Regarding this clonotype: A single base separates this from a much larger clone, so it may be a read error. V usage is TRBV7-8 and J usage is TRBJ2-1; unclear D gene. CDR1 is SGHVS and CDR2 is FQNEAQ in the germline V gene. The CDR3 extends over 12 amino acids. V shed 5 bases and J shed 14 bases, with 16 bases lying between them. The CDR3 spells CASSDRERVKFF. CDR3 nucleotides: TGTGCCAGCAGCGATCGAGAACGGGTGAAGTTCTTC.

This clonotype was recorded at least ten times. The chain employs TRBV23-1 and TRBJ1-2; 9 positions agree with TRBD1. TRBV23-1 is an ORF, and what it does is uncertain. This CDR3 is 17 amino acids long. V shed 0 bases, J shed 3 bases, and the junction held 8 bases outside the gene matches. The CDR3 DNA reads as TGCGCCAGCAGTCAATCAACAGGGGGCTCCTCGGACTATGGCTACACCTTC. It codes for CASSQSTGGSSDYGYTF.

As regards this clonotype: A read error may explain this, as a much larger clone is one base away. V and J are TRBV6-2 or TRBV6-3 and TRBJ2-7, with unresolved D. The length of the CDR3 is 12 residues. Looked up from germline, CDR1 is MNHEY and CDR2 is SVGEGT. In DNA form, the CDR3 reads TGTGCCTGCAGTTCAGGATTCTACGAGCAGTACTTC. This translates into CACSSGFYEQYF.

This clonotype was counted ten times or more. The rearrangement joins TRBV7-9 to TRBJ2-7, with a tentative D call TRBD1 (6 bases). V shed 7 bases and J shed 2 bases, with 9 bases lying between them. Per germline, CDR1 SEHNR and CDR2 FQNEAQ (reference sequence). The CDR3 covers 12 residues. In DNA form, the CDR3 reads TGTGCCAGCACCGACAGGCCCTACGAGCAGTACTTC. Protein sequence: CASTDRPYEQYF.

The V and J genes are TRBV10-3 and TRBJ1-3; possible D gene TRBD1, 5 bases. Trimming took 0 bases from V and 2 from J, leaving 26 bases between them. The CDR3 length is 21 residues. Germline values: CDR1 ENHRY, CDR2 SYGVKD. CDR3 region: CAISESKAWGPSAIAGNTIYF. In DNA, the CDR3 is TGTGCCATCAGTGAGTCGAAAGCCTGGGGCCCTTCTGCTATTGCTGGAAACACCATATATTTT.

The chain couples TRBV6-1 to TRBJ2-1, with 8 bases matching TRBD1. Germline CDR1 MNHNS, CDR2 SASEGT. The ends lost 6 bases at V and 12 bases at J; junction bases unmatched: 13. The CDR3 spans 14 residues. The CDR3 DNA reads TGTGCCAGCAGCCCCGGGACAGGCTCCCTGGGGCAGTTCTTC. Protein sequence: CASSPGTGSLGQFF.

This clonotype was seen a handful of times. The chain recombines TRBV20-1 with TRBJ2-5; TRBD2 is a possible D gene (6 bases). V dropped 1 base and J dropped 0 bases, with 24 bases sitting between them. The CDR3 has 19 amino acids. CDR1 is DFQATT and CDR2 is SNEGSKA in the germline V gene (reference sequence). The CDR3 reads CSARGEIGSGQKYQETQYF. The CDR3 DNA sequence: TGCAGTGCTAGAGGCGAGATAGGGAGCGGGCAGAAGTACCAAGAGACCCAGTACTTC.

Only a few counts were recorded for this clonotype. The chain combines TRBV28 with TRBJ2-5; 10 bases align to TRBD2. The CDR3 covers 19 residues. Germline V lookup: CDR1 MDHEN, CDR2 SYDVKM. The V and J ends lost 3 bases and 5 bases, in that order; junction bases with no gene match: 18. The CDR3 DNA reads TGTGCCAGCAGTTTCCCAAGGAGCGGGGGGGCCGTACTTATGGAGACCCAGTACTTC. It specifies CASSFPRSGGAVLMETQYF.

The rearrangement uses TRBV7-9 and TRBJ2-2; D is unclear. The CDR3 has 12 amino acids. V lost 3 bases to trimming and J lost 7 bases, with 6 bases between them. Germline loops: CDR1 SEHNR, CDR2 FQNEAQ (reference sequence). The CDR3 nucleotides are TGTGCCAGCAGCTTGATGGTCGGGGAGCTGTTTTTT. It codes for CASSLMVGELFF.

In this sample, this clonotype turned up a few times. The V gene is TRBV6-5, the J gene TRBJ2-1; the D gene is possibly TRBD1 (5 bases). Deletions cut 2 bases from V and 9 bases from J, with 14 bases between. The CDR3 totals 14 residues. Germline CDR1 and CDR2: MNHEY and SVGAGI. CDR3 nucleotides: TGTGCCAGCAGTTACGGACAAACCACGGGTGAGCAGTTCTTC. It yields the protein CASSYGQTTGEQFF.

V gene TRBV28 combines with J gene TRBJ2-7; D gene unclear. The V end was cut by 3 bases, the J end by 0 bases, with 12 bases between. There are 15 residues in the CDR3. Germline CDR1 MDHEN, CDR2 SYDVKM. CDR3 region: CASSFITADSYEQYF. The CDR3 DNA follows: TGTGCCAGCAGTTTTATAACCGCGGACTCCTACGAGCAGTACTTC.

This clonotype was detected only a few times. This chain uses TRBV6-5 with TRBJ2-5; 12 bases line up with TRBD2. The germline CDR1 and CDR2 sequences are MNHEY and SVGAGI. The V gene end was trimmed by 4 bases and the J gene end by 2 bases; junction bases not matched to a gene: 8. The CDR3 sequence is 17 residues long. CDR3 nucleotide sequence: TGTGCCAGCAGTTCTGGACTAGCGGGGACAACGCAAGAGACCCAGTACTTC. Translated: CASSSGLAGTTQETQYF.